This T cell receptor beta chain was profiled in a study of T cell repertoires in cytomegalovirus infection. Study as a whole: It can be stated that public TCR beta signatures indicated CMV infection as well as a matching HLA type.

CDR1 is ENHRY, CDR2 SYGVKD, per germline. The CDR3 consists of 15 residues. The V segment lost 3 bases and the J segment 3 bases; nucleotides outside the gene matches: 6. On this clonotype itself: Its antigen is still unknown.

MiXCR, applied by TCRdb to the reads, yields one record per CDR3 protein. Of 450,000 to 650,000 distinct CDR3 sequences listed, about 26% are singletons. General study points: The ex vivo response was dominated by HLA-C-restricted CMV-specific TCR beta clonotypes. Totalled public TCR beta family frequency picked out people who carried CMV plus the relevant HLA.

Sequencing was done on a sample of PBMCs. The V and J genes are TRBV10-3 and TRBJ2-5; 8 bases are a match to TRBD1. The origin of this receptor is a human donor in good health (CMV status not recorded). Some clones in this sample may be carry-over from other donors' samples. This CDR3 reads CAISERQGIEETQYF. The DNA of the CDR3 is TGTGCCATCAGTGAACGACAGGGGATAGAAGAGACCCAGTACTTC.